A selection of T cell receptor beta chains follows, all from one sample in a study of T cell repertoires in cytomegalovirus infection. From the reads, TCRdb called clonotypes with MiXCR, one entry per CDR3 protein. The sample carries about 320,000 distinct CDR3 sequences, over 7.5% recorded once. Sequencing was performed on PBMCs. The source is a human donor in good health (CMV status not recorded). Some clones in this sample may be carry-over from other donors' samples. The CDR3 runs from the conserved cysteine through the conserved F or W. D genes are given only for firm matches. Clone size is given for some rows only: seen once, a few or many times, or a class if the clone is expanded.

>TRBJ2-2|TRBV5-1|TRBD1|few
TGCGCCAGCAGCTTGGTAACAGGGGTCTATACCGGGGAGCTGTTTTTT
CASSLVTGVYTGELFF
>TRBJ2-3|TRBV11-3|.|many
TGTGCCAGCAGCTCGGGCCGAAATTCGAATACGCAGTATTTT
CASSSGRNSNTQYF
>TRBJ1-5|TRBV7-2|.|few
TGTGCCAGCAGCTTAGAACAGGGTCGGGATCAGCCCCAGCATTTT
CASSLEQGRDQPQHF
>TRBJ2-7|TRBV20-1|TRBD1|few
TGCAGTGCTAGGGCTCCGATGACAGGGTTATCCTACGAGCAGTACTTC
CSARAPMTGLSYEQYF
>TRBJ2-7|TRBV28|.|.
TGTGCCAGCAGTTTATCCCAGGTCTCCTACGAGCAGTACTTC
CASSLSQVSYEQYF
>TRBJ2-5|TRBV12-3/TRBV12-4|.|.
TGTGCCAGCAGTTTTGCCTTCCAGGGAAACCCGCAGTACTTC
CASSFAFQGNPQYF
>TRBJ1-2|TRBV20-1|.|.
TGCAGTGCTAGGCCCATTCAGGGGAGGGGTGGCTACACCTTC
CSARPIQGRGGYTF
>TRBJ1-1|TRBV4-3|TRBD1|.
TGCGCCAGCAGCCAGCTAGGGGGCGTCGCTTTCTTT
CASSQLGGVAFF
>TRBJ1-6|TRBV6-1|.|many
TGTGGTATTAGGGGTATTTCCTATAATTCACCCCTCCACTTT
CGIRGISYNSPLHF
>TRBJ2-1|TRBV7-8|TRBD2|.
TGTGCCAGCAGCTTAAGCCAAGGGACTAGCGGGGCCCAATATGATGAGCAGTTCTTC
CASSLSQGTSGAQYDEQFF
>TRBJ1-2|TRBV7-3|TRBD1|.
TGTGCCAGCAGCGCAGGACAGGGGATGGGGCCACTTGATGGCTACACCTTC
CASSAGQGMGPLDGYTF
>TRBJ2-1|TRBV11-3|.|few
TGTGCCAGCAGCCTCGGTAGCGAGTCCTATGAGCAGTTCTTC
CASSLGSESYEQFF
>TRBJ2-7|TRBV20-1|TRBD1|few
TGCAGTGCTAGAGACCGACGAGGGGGCCCCTACGAGCAGTACTTC
CSARDRRGGPYEQYF
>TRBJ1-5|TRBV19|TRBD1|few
TGTGCCAGTAGATCGGACAGGGAAAGCAATCAGCCCCAGCATTTT
CASRSDRESNQPQHF
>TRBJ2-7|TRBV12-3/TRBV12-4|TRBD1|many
TGTGCCAGCCGTAGGGGGCTCCAAAGCTCCTACGAGCAGTACTTC
CASRRGLQSSYEQYF
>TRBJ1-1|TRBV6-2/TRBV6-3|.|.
TGTGCCAGCACCTCTCCGTACACTGAAGCTTTCTTT
CASTSPYTEAFF
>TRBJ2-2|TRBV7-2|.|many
TGTGCCAGCAGCTCCGTCAAGGGCACCGGGGAGCTGTTTTTT
CASSSVKGTGELFF
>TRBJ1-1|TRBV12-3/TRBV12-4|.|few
TGTGCCAGCAGTTTTGGGGGGGGCGCGGGGGCTTTCTTT
CASSFGGGAGAFF
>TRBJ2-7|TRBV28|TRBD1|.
TGTGCCAGCAGTGGGACAGCCTCCTACGAGCAGTACTTC
CASSGTASYEQYF
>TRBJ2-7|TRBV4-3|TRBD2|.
TGCGCCAGCAGCCCCGGGGTAGCGGGGACCTACGAGCAGTACTTC
CASSPGVAGTYEQYF
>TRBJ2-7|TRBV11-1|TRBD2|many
TGTGCCAGCAGCGACCTAGCGGGCCTCTCCTACGAGCAGTACTTC
CASSDLAGLSYEQYF
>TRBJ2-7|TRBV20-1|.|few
TGCAGTGCTAGGGCCGGGCTCGCCTACGAGCAGTACTTC
CSARAGLAYEQYF
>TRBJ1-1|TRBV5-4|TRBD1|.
TGTGCCAGCAGCTTCGGTCCTGGAGGGGGCAACACTGAAGCTTTCTTT
CASSFGPGGGNTEAFF
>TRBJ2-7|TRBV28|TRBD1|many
TGTGCCAGCAGCGCGACCGGGACAGGGGTCGGCGAGCAGTACTTC
CASSATGTGVGEQYF
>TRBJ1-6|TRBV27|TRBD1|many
TGTGCCAGCAGACCAGGGACAGGGGGGGTCCATTCACCCCTCCACTTT
CASRPGTGGVHSPLHF
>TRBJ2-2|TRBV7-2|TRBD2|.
TGTGCCAGCAGCTTCACTAGCGGGGGGAGCACCGGGGAGCTGTTTTTT
CASSFTSGGSTGELFF
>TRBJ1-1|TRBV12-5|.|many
TGTGCTAGTGGTTTGGGGAATCCTACTTTCTTT
CASGLGNPTFF
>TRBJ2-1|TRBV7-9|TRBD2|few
TGTGCCAGCAGACCCGAAAGCGGGAGGGCGAGCTACAATGAGCAGTTCTTC
CASRPESGRASYNEQFF
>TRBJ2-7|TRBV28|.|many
TGTGCCAGCAGTTTATCATCCTCCCTTTACGAGCAGTACTTC
CASSLSSSLYEQYF
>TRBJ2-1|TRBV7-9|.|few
TGTGCCAGCACCAGCAGCGTCAGGGAGGATGAGCAGTTCTTC
CASTSSVREDEQFF
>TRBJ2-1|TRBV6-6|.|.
TGTGCCAGCAGTTACTCGATCGGGGGTGAGCAGTTCTTC
CASSYSIGGEQFF